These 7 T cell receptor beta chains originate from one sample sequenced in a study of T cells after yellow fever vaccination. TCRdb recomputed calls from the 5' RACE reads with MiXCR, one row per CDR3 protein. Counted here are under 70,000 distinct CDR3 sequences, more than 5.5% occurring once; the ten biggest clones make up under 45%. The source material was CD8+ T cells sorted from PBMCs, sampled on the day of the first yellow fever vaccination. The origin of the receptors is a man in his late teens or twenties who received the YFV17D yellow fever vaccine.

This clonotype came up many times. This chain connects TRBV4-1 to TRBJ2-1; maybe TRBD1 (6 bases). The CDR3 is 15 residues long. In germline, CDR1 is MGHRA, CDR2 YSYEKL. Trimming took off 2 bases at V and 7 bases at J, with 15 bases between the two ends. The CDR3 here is CASSQIPSRGNEQFF. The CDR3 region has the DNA TGCGCCAGCAGCCAAATTCCGTCCAGGGGAAATGAGCAGTTCTTC.

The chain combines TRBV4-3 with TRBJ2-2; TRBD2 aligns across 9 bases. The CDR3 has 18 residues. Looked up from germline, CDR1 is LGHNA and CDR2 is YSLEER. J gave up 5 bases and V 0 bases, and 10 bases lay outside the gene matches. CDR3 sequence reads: CASSQEWAGGLLTGELFF. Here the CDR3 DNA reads TGCGCCAGCAGCCAAGAGTGGGCGGGGGGGCTTTTGACCGGGGAGCTGTTTTTT.

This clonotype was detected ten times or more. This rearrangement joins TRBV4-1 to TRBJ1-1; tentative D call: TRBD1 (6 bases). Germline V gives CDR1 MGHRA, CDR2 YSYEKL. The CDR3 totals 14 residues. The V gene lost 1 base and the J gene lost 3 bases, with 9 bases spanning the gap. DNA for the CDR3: TGCGCCAGCAGCCAAGTGGGGGCACACACTGAAGCTTTCTTT. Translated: CASSQVGAHTEAFF.

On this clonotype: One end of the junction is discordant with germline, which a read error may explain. CDR3 protein: CASSEGRATDTQYF. The CDR3 DNA reads TGTGCCAGTAGTGAAGGACGAGCGACAGATACGCAGTATTTT. This chain connects TRBV6-1 to TRBJ2-3; D gene unclear. The CDR3 covers 14 residues. The germline gives CDR1 MNHNS, CDR2 SASEGT.

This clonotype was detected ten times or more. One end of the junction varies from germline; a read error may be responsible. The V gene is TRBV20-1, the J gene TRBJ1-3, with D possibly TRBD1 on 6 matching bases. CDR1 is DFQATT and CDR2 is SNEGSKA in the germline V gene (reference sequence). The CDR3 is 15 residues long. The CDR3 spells CSARGDTDSGNTIYF. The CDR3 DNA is TGCAGTGCCAGAGGGGACACTGACTCTGGAAACACCATATATTTT.

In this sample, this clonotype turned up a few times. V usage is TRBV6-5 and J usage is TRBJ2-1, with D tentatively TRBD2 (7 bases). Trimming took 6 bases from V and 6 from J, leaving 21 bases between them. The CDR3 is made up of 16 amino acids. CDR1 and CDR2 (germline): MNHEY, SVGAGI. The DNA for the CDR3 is TGTGCCAGCAGCCTACTTAGGGGGGGGGTCTCCAATGAGCAGTTCTTC. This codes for CASSLLRGGVSNEQFF.

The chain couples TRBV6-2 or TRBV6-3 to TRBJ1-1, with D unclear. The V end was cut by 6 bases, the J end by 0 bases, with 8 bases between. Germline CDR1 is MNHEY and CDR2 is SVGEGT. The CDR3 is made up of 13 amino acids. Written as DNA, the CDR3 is TGTGCCAGCAGCCCGGTTGTGAACACTGAAGCTTTCTTT. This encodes CASSPVVNTEAFF.